Shown below are 21 T cell receptor beta chains from a single sample sequenced in a study of cytomegalovirus exposure and HLA in healthy donors. Vbeta (60) and Jbeta (13) primers were used in the PCR. Sequencing used immunoSEQ multiplex PCR; TCRdb keeps in-frame clones, though not all of them. This sample has some 180,000 clones; about 83% occur once, and the top ten carry roughly 3%. Sequencing used PBMCs. Receptors originate from a female donor in good health and CMV-seronegative.

This sequence joins TRBV2 and TRBJ2-5; 9 nucleotides match TRBD2. J was trimmed by 5 bases and V by 7 bases; bases with no gene match: 11. The germline V gene has CDR1 SNHLY and CDR2 FYNNEI. The CDR3 covers 15 residues. CDR3 nucleotide sequence: TGTGCCAGCAAGAGGACTAGCGCCGGGGGGGAGACCCAGTACTTC. Amino acids: CASKRTSAGGETQYF.

This clone came up a few times. The chain recombines TRBV20-1 with TRBJ1-5, with D uncertain. CDR3 length: 11 amino acids. With 0 bases removed from V and 11 bases from J, the gap between germline ends came to 8 bases. Germline V gives CDR1 DFQATT, CDR2 SNEGSKA (reference sequence). In DNA, the CDR3 is TGCAGTGCTAGAGATCGGGGAGCCCAGCATTTT. Residues: CSARDRGAQHF.

This sequence joins TRBV5-4 and TRBJ1-1; D is uncertain. V lost 4 bases, J lost 1 base, and 8 bases lay in between. Germline-derived CDR1 and CDR2 are SGHNT and YYREEE (reference sequence). CDR3 size: 13 residues. CDR3 DNA sequence: TGTGCCAGCAGCACAGACCAGAACACTGAAGCTTTCTTT. This sequence encodes CASSTDQNTEAFF. Drawing the rest from reference TRBV5-4 and TRBJ1-1, the complete variable domain is ETGVTQSPTHLIKTRGQQVTLRCSSQSGHNTVSWYQQALGQGPQFIFQYYREEENGRGNFPPRFSGLQFPNYSSELNVNALELDDSALYLCASSTDQNTEAFFGQGTRLTVV.

CDR3 protein: CASSFVGRNNEQFF. CDR3 nucleotides: TGTGCCAGCAGTTTTGTGGGGAGAAACAATGAGCAGTTCTTC. The V gene is TRBV27, the J gene TRBJ2-1; tentatively, D is TRBD2 (5 bases). CDR3 length: 14 amino acids. Germline-derived CDR1 and CDR2 are MNHEY and SMNVEV (reference sequence). Between the trimmed V and J ends, which lost 3 bases and 5 bases, there was a span of 11 bases.

The chain carries TRBV5-4 and TRBJ1-4, with 8 bases aligning to TRBD1. CDR3 length: 15 amino acids. CDR1 and CDR2 from the germline V gene are SGHNT and YYREEE (reference sequence). V gave up 2 bases and J gave up 7 bases; unmatched junction bases: 7. The CDR3 nucleotides are TGTGCCAGCAGCTTACGGACAGGGAAGGGTGAAAAACTGTTTTTT. Encoded protein: CASSLRTGKGEKLFF.

The chain joins TRBV14 to TRBJ2-2, with 7 bases matching TRBD2. Germline V gives CDR1 SGHDN, CDR2 FVKESK. The CDR3 is 14 amino acids. V lost 4 bases to trimming and J lost 8 bases; unmatched junction nucleotides: 7. The CDR3 coding sequence is TGTGCCAGCAGCCGAGTACGGGAGGCTGGGGAGCTGTTTTTT. The encoded protein is CASSRVREAGELFF.

V gene TRBV11-2 combines with J gene TRBJ1-5; weak D call: TRBD1 (6 bases). There are 15 residues in the CDR3. Trimming took off 0 bases at V and 5 bases at J, with 11 bases between the two ends. Germline values: CDR1 SGHAT, CDR2 FQNNGV. CDR3 nucleotide sequence: TGTGCCAGCAGCTTAGATATTGGGGGCCATCAGCCCCAGCATTTT. As protein: CASSLDIGGHQPQHF.

This chain joins TRBV4-3 and TRBJ2-1; weak D call: TRBD2 (6 bases). Trimming took 0 bases from V and 0 from J, leaving 9 bases between them. Germline V gene data show CDR1 as LGHNA and CDR2 as YSLEER. This CDR3 comprises 16 residues. The CDR3 loop is CASSQDRGGSYNEQFF. DNA of the CDR3: TGCGCCAGCAGCCAAGATCGGGGAGGCTCCTACAATGAGCAGTTCTTC.

V and J are TRBV7-9 and TRBJ2-1; 10 bases align to TRBD2. This CDR3 spans 16 amino acids. V lost 5 bases to trimming and J lost 5 bases; unmatched junction nucleotides: 9. Germline CDR1 and CDR2: SEHNR and FQNEAQ (reference sequence). The CDR3 nucleotides are TGTGCCAGCAGCCCCCCTTCTAGCGGGGGCAACAATGAGCAGTTCTTC. Protein: CASSPPSSGGNNEQFF. Complete variable domain (other parts from reference TRBV7-9 and TRBJ2-1): DTGVSQNPRHKITKRGQNVTFRCDPISEHNRLYWYRQTLGQGPEFLTYFQNEAQLEKSRLLSDRFSAERPKGSFSTLEIQRTEQGDSAMYLCASSPPSSGGNNEQFFGPGTRLTVL.

This rearrangement joins TRBV2 to TRBJ2-7; 9 bases match TRBD1. Trimming cost V 3 bases and J 6 bases; bases outside gene matches: 3. This CDR3 has 13 residues. Germline V gene data show CDR1 as SNHLY and CDR2 as FYNNEI. Written as DNA, the CDR3 is TGTGCCAGCAGTGAGGGACAGGGACCCGAGCAGTACTTC. Translating gives CASSEGQGPEQYF.

This chain uses TRBV5-1 with TRBJ1-1; 9 positions match TRBD1. After removal of 0 bases from V and 4 bases from J, the junction contained 4 bases not matched to a gene. This CDR3 is 15 amino acids long. From germline, CDR1 is SGHRS and CDR2 YFSETQ. The CDR3 loop reads CASSLGDRGGTEAFF. The DNA for the CDR3 is TGCGCCAGCAGCTTGGGAGACAGGGGGGGCACTGAAGCTTTCTTT. The complete variable domain, with remaining parts taken from reference TRBV5-1 and TRBJ1-1, reads KAGVTQTPRYLIKTRGQQVTLSCSPISGHRSVSWYQQTPGQGLQFLFEYFSETQRNKGNFPGRFSGRQFSNSRSEMNVSTLELGDSALYLCASSLGDRGGTEAFFGQGTRLTVV.

The chain is built from TRBV19 and TRBJ2-2, with TRBD1 matching over 10 bases. This CDR3 has 15 residues. Germline V gene data show CDR1 as LNHDA and CDR2 as SQIVND (reference sequence). Trimming cost V 4 bases and J 7 bases; bases outside gene matches: 6. This CDR3 is CASSRDRGRVGELFF. DNA for the CDR3: TGTGCCAGTAGTAGGGACAGGGGACGGGTCGGGGAGCTGTTTTTT.

The rearrangement uses TRBV2 and TRBJ1-1; 8 bases line up with TRBD1. Germline CDR1 and CDR2: SNHLY and FYNNEI. The ends lost 6 bases at V and 4 bases at J; junction bases unmatched: 7. The CDR3 has 14 residues. The CDR3 bases are TGTGCCAGCAGGGAGGGACAGGTGGGCACTGAAGCTTTCTTT. Protein sequence: CASREGQVGTEAFF.

J is TRBJ2-7 and V is TRBV19; TRBD2 matches at 8 bases. Germline V gene data show CDR1 as LNHDA and CDR2 as SQIVND (reference sequence). With 2 bases clipped from V and 4 bases from J, the junction kept 7 bases outside the gene matches. The CDR3 has 15 amino acids. This chain's CDR3 is CASSINSGEGYEQYF. As DNA, the CDR3 is TGTGCCAGTAGTATAAATAGCGGGGAGGGGTACGAGCAGTACTTC.

The sample holds one count of this clone. The same CDR3 can be traced to other DNA sequences in this sample. The rearrangement joins TRBV27 to TRBJ2-1; TRBD2 might be the D (6 bases). Germline CDR1 is MNHEY and CDR2 is SMNVEV (reference sequence). The CDR3 loop spans 14 amino acids. V dropped 2 bases and J dropped 5 bases, with 10 bases sitting between them. The CDR3 region has the DNA TGTGCCAGCAGTTTACTGGGGGGTGACAATGAGCAGTTCTTC. This gives the protein CASSLLGGDNEQFF.

This clone was seen a handful of times. Within the sample, other DNA sequences also encode this same CDR3. The V and J genes are TRBV6-5 and TRBJ2-7; tentatively, D is TRBD2 (5 bases). The length of the CDR3 is 14 residues. Germline V CDR1 and CDR2: MNHEY, SVGAGI. Trimming left V 2 bases short and J 1 base short, with 9 bases between. The CDR3, as DNA: TGTGCCAGCAGTTACGGAGGTGGGTCCTACGAGCAGTACTTC. This codes for CASSYGGGSYEQYF.

The chain joins TRBV7-8 to TRBJ1-1; the D is unclear. Trimming pared 5 bases from V and 4 bases from J, leaving 11 bases between. The CDR3 is made up of 13 amino acids. In germline, CDR1 is SGHVS, CDR2 FQNEAQ. The CDR3 reads CASSAELGTEAFF. The DNA of the CDR3 is TGTGCCAGCAGCGCGGAATTGGGCACTGAAGCTTTCTTT.

This clone was recorded only once. The chain uses TRBV5-1 and TRBJ2-6; TRBD2 might be the D (8 bases). In germline, CDR1 is SGHRS, CDR2 YFSETQ. Trimming removed 3 bases from V and 4 bases from J, with 14 bases in between. The CDR3 is made up of 16 amino acids. DNA of the CDR3: TGCGCCAGCAGCTCGGGAGGGGGCGCAGGGGCCAACGTCCTGACTTTC. Translation gives CASSSGGGAGANVLTF.

This clone was counted once. The rearrangement links TRBV9 to TRBJ1-2, with 7 bases aligning to TRBD1. V was clipped by 3 bases and J by 8 bases; unmatched bases: 7. Germline CDR1 reads SGDLS; CDR2 reads YYNGEE. The CDR3 extends over 13 amino acids. CDR3 bases: TGTGCCAGCAGCGCCTCCGGGACAGAGGGCTACACCTTC. Protein product: CASSASGTEGYTF.

This clone was seen a single time. The chain couples TRBV5-1 to TRBJ1-2, with TRBD1 matching over 7 bases. The CDR3 runs to 16 residues. The germline V gene has CDR1 SGHRS and CDR2 YFSETQ. V dropped 4 bases and J dropped 4; count of bases not matched to a gene: 13. DNA of the CDR3: TGCGCCAGCAGCACGGGACAGCCGAGCCCTATCTATGGCTACACCTTC. As protein: CASSTGQPSPIYGYTF.

This clone occurred a few times. This chain uses TRBV9 with TRBJ2-1; the match to TRBD2 covers 10 bases. The ends lost 4 bases at V and 4 bases at J; junction bases unmatched: 2. Germline-derived CDR1 and CDR2 are SGDLS and YYNGEE. The CDR3 runs to 14 residues. CDR3 DNA: TGTGCCAGCAGCACTAGCGGGGTTTACAATGAGCAGTTCTTC. Translated, it gives CASSTSGVYNEQFF.